Listed here are 24 T cell receptor beta chains from one sample, sequenced in a study of blood T cells in healthy people across ages. Then a second PCR, running about 7 to 11 cycles, was carried out with a sample-barcoded 5' primer and a J-beta primer mix. MiXCR was run by TCRdb on the 5' RACE reads, yielding one entry per CDR3 protein. The sample yields fewer than 1 million distinct CDR3 sequences, under 45% seen once. Sequences were obtained from blood. The receptors come from a man aged 55 to 70 in good health.

This clonotype was seen a handful of times. This chain uses TRBV7-9 with TRBJ1-6; 9 bases match TRBD1. CDR3 length: 15 residues. In germline, CDR1 is SEHNR, CDR2 FQNEAQ (reference sequence). With V trimmed by 4 bases and J by 10 bases, 8 bases remained unmatched. As DNA, the CDR3 is TGTGCCAGCAGCTCCTCGGGACAGGGAAACTCACCCCTCCACTTT. Amino acids: CASSSSGQGNSPLHF. Filled out from reference TRBV7-9 and TRBJ1-6, the complete variable domain reads DTGVSQNPRHKITKRGQNVTFRCDPISEHNRLYWYRQTLGQGPEFLTYFQNEAQLEKSRLLSDRFSAERPKGSFSTLEIQRTEQGDSAMYLCASSSSGQGNSPLHFGNGTRLTVT.

The chain is built from TRBV20-1 and TRBJ2-3; D ambiguous. V was pared by 7 bases and J by 0 bases, with 11 bases between. Germline CDR1 DFQATT, CDR2 SNEGSKA (reference sequence). This CDR3 is built from 13 residues. The CDR3 region is CSVPPTSTDTQYF. CDR3 DNA sequence: TGCAGTGTTCCACCGACTAGCACAGATACGCAGTATTTT.

The chain has TRBV12-3 or TRBV12-4 and TRBJ1-1; possible D gene TRBD1, 5 bases. V was cut by 5 bases and J by 10 bases, with 20 bases left in between. This CDR3 is 14 amino acids long. The CDR3 sequence: CASSGGGWSQGAFF. The CDR3 nucleotides are TGTGCCAGCAGTGGGGGGGGTTGGTCCCAGGGAGCTTTCTTT.

As for this clonotype: The germline gene is not matched at one end of the junction; a read error may be the cause. The chain couples TRBV27 to TRBJ2-5; D uncertain. In germline, CDR1 is MNHEY, CDR2 SMNVEV (reference sequence). The CDR3 runs to 13 residues. The CDR3: CVSSLSNQETQYF. CDR3 in DNA: TGTGTCAGCAGTTTATCTAACCAAGAGACCCAGTACTTC.

Worth noting for this clonotype: Given a much more abundant clone one base away, this may be a read error. The chain has TRBV6-2 or TRBV6-3 and TRBJ2-2; 9 bases are shared with TRBD2. J lost 2 bases, V lost 2 bases, and 9 bases had no gene match. Germline V gives CDR1 MNHEY, CDR2 SVGEGT. The CDR3 has 18 amino acids. Written as DNA, the CDR3 is TGTGCCAGCAGTTACCGCAGGGCTAGCGGGACAAACACCGGGGAGCTGTTTTTT. It specifies CASSYRRASGTNTGELFF.

The rearrangement joins TRBV5-1 to TRBJ2-6, with a possible D match to TRBD2 (5 bases). CDR3 size: 13 residues. Germline V gene lookup returns CDR1 SGHRS and CDR2 YFSETQ. Trimming left V 2 bases short and J 6 bases short, with 6 bases between. CDR3 sequence: CASSFGEANVLTF. In DNA, the CDR3 is TGCGCCAGCAGCTTCGGGGAGGCCAACGTCCTGACTTTC.

The chain is built from TRBV11-2 and TRBJ2-5; D is possibly TRBD2 (5 bases). Looked up from germline, CDR1 is SGHAT and CDR2 is FQNNGV. CDR3 length: 15 amino acids. V was cut by 5 bases and J by 4 bases, with 17 bases left in between. The CDR3 DNA reads TGTGCCAGCAGCCCAGATCCAACTAGGAGAGAGACCCAGTACTTC. It specifies CASSPDPTRRETQYF. Looking up the rest from reference TRBV11-2 and TRBJ2-5 gives the full variable domain: EAGVAQSPRYKIIEKRQSVAFWCNPISGHATLYWYQQILGQGPKLLIQFQNNGVVDDSQLPKDRFSAERLKGVDSTLKIQPAKLEDSAVYLCASSPDPTRRETQYFGPGTRLLVL.

V is TRBV29-1 and J is TRBJ2-1, with D possibly being TRBD1 (5 bases). CDR3 length: 12 residues. V shed 1 base and J shed 7 bases, with 8 bases lying between them. Germline V CDR1 and CDR2: SQVTM, ANQGSEA. The CDR3 sequence: CSVEGQRNEQFF. CDR3 sequence (DNA): TGCAGCGTTGAAGGACAGAGAAATGAGCAGTTCTTC.

This clonotype was found a few times. The gene calls are TRBV5-5 and TRBJ2-3, with D possibly matching TRBD2 (6 bases). The length of the CDR3 is 15 residues. V was clipped by 5 bases and J by 0 bases, with 13 bases between them. The germline V gene encodes CDR1 SGHKS and CDR2 YYEKEE (reference sequence). The CDR3 DNA sequence: TGTGCCAGCAGTGAGGAGGGCAGAAGCACAGATACGCAGTATTTT. This sequence encodes CASSEEGRSTDTQYF.

This clonotype was counted between two and nine times. This sequence joins TRBV7-9 and TRBJ2-7; possible D gene TRBD2, 5 bases. The CDR3 is made up of 14 amino acids. CDR1 is SEHNR and CDR2 is FQNEAQ in the germline V gene (reference sequence). V lost 6 bases and J 0 bases, leaving 12 bases between the germline ends. The CDR3 bases are TGTGCCAGCAGACCCGACGCGGGCTCCTACGAGCAGTACTTC. Residues: CASRPDAGSYEQYF. The complete variable domain, with remaining parts taken from reference TRBV7-9 and TRBJ2-7, reads DTGVSQNPRHKITKRGQNVTFRCDPISEHNRLYWYRQTLGQGPEFLTYFQNEAQLEKSRLLSDRFSAERPKGSFSTLEIQRTEQGDSAMYLCASRPDAGSYEQYFGPGTRLTVT.

This clonotype was detected a few times. V is TRBV7-2 and J is TRBJ2-5, with TRBD1 identical over 9 bases. CDR1 SGHTA and CDR2 FQGNSA come from the germline V gene. CDR3 length: 14 residues. The junction had 9 bases not matched to a gene; V was cut back by 5 bases and J by 8 bases. The CDR3 DNA reads TGTGCCAGCAGCGCCGGGACAGGGCCTAAAACCCAGTACTTC. As protein: CASSAGTGPKTQYF.

V gene TRBV18 combines with J gene TRBJ2-1; D gene uncertain. Per germline, CDR1 KGHSH and CDR2 LQKENI. This CDR3 has 14 residues. Trimming removed 0 bases at V and 5 bases at J, with 8 bases between. The CDR3 reads CASSPPWVDNEQFF. The CDR3 bases are TGTGCCAGCTCACCACCTTGGGTCGACAATGAGCAGTTCTTC.

As regards this clonotype: Just one base apart from a much larger clone, this may be a read error. The V gene is TRBV10-3, the J gene TRBJ2-1; D is perhaps TRBD1 or TRBD2 (5 bases each). V was shortened by 6 bases and J by 4 bases, with 13 bases between the two germline ends. This CDR3 spans 14 amino acids. The V gene's germline CDR1 is ENHRY and CDR2 SYGVKD. Written as DNA, the CDR3 is TGTGCCATCAGGGCAGAGGGGTCATACAATGAGCAGTTCTTC. This codes for CAIRAEGSYNEQFF.

The rearrangement uses TRBV27 and TRBJ2-7; 9 positions agree with TRBD1. Germline CDR1 reads MNHEY; CDR2 reads SMNVEV (reference sequence). Trimming removed 2 bases from V and 7 bases from J; junction bases left unmatched: 6. The CDR3 spans 14 residues. For the CDR3, the DNA is TGTGCCAGCAGTTTAAGAGGACAGGGGAGTGAGCAGTACTTC. Translation: CASSLRGQGSEQYF.

A few counts support this clonotype. This chain joins TRBV27 and TRBJ2-3; D call uncertain. This CDR3 is built from 14 residues. With 3 bases removed from V and 2 bases from J, the gap between germline ends came to 9 bases. CDR1 is MNHEY, CDR2 SMNVEV, per germline (reference sequence). CDR3 loop: CASSLASATDTQYF. The DNA for the CDR3 is TGTGCCAGCAGTTTGGCTAGTGCCACAGATACGCAGTATTTT.

This clonotype was recorded many times. The rearrangement links TRBV4-1 to TRBJ1-2; TRBD1 matches 7 bases. Germline CDR1 MGHRA, CDR2 YSYEKL. This CDR3 region has 13 residues. Trimming removed 3 bases from V and 5 bases from J; junction bases left unmatched: 3. The CDR3: CASSQEQGYGYTF. CDR3 bases: TGCGCCAGCAGCCAGGAACAGGGGTATGGCTACACCTTC.

The chain is built from TRBV2 and TRBJ2-4, with a weak D call TRBD2 (5 bases). V was cut by 5 bases and J by 5 bases, with 10 bases left in between. The CDR3 totals 13 residues. Looked up from germline, CDR1 is SNHLY and CDR2 is FYNNEI. The CDR3 protein is CASSRGSQNIQYF. The CDR3 nucleotides read TGTGCCAGCAGTCGGGGTTCCCAAAACATTCAGTACTTC.

The gene calls are TRBV3-1 and TRBJ2-7, with 10 bases fitting TRBD1. This CDR3 has 15 amino acids. The junction had 3 bases not matched to a gene; V was cut back by 0 bases and J by 4 bases. Germline values: CDR1 LGHDT, CDR2 YNNKEL (reference sequence). The CDR3 DNA reads as TGTGCCAGCAGCCAAGAGGGGGACAGGGGTTACGAGCAGTACTTC. The encoded protein is CASSQEGDRGYEQYF.

The chain joins TRBV5-1 to TRBJ2-2, with 9 nucleotides matching TRBD1. V shed 1 base and J 5 bases; nucleotides not matched to a gene: 6. The CDR3 length is 16 residues. From germline, CDR1 is SGHRS and CDR2 YFSETQ. The CDR3 spells CASSLPTGTGTGELFF. The CDR3 region has the DNA TGCGCCAGCAGCTTGCCGACAGGGACAGGGACCGGGGAGCTGTTTTTT. Supplemented by reference TRBV5-1 and TRBJ2-2, the full variable domain reads KAGVTQTPRYLIKTRGQQVTLSCSPISGHRSVSWYQQTPGQGLQFLFEYFSETQRNKGNFPGRFSGRQFSNSRSEMNVSTLELGDSALYLCASSLPTGTGTGELFFGEGSRLTVL.

The gene calls are TRBV5-6 and TRBJ2-1, with D possibly being TRBD1 (5 bases). In germline, CDR1 is SGHDT, CDR2 YYEEEE. The CDR3 has 14 amino acids. The V and J ends lost 4 bases and 6 bases respectively, with 14 bases between them. The chain's CDR3 is CASSVGRRGNEQFF. Written as DNA, the CDR3 is TGTGCCAGCAGCGTGGGGCGGAGAGGCAATGAGCAGTTCTTC. The full variable domain, its missing parts supplied by reference TRBV5-6 and TRBJ2-1, is DAGVTQSPTHLIKTRGQQVTLRCSPKSGHDTVSWYQQALGQGPQFIFQYYEEEERQRGNFPDRFSGHQFPNYSSELNVNALLLGDSALYLCASSVGRRGNEQFFGPGTRLTVL.

The CDR3 nucleotides read TGTGCCAGCAGCTTAGGAGGCGGGGGGTACAATGAGCAGTTCTTC. Encoded protein: CASSLGGGGYNEQFF. The rearrangement joins TRBV7-2 to TRBJ2-1, with 8 bases fitting TRBD2. V dropped 1 base and J dropped 4; count of bases not matched to a gene: 3. The germline V gene encodes CDR1 SGHTA and CDR2 FQGNSA. This CDR3 region has 15 residues.

This clonotype was found many times. V gene TRBV20-1 combines with J gene TRBJ1-4; possibly TRBD1 for D (5 bases). This CDR3 contains 14 residues. The V end lost 6 bases, the J end lost 4 bases, and 15 bases lay between the germline ends. Germline loops: CDR1 DFQATT, CDR2 SNEGSKA (reference sequence). The CDR3 region has the DNA TGCAGTGCCCAGTTAGGACACGATAATGAAAAACTGTTTTTT. It yields the protein CSAQLGHDNEKLFF.

J is TRBJ1-3 and V is TRBV29-1; D uncertain. This CDR3 is 12 amino acids long. The V end was cut by 5 bases, the J end by 2 bases, with 7 bases between. Germline-derived CDR1 and CDR2 are SQVTM and ANQGSEA. The CDR3 loop reads CSVTSAGNTIYF. DNA for the CDR3: TGCAGCGTTACCTCAGCTGGAAACACCATATATTTT. Complete variable domain (other parts from reference TRBV29-1 and TRBJ1-3): SAVISQKPSRDICQRGTSLTIQCQVDSQVTMMFWYRQQPGQSLTLIATANQGSEATYESGFVIDKFPISRPNLTFSTLTVSNMSPEDSSIYLCSVTSAGNTIYFGEGSWLTVV.

This clonotype occurred once. This chain connects TRBV7-2 to TRBJ1-1; D gene ambiguous. V was pared by 7 bases and J by 5 bases, with 14 bases between. Germline CDR1 SGHTA, CDR2 FQGNSA. The CDR3 runs 13 residues. CDR3 coding DNA: TGTGCCAGCACCATTCAAAGGGATACTGAAGCTTTCTTT. It is translated as CASTIQRDTEAFF.